The 25 T cell receptor beta chains presented below share a single source sample, sequenced in a study of control samples from healthy donors and cancer patients. Sequenced by immunoSEQ multiplex PCR; TCRdb stores in-frame clones only, minus some. The sample carries around 120,000 clones, about 92% recorded once. The sample consisted of PBMCs. Receptors were obtained from a man aged 45-65 years with head and neck cancer.

This sequence joins TRBV18 and TRBJ1-2; 8 bases align to TRBD1. This CDR3 is built from 16 residues. Trimming took 0 bases from V and 0 from J; bases not matched to a gene: 3. The V gene's germline CDR1 is KGHSH and CDR2 LQKENI. The CDR3 DNA is TGTGCCAGCTCACCACCTCGGGACAGGACTAACTATGGCTACACCTTC. This sequence encodes CASSPPRDRTNYGYTF. Filled out from reference TRBV18 and TRBJ1-2, the complete variable domain reads NAGVMQNPRHLVRRRGQEARLRCSPMKGHSHVYWYRQLPEEGLKFMVYLQKENIIDESGMPKERFSAEFPKEGPSILRIQQVVRGDSAAYFCASSPPRDRTNYGYTFGSGTRLTVV.

The chain links TRBV29-1 to TRBJ1-2; 8 nucleotides match TRBD1. Germline CDR1 and CDR2: SQVTM and ANQGSEA. There are 13 residues in the CDR3. The J segment lost 2 bases and the V segment lost 7 bases, leaving 6 bases of the junction unmatched. In nucleotides, the CDR3 is TGCAGCGGCGGACAGGGTGGAAACTATGGCTACACCTTC. Protein: CSGGQGGNYGYTF.

This clone was seen once. The J gene is TRBJ1-1, the V gene TRBV30, with D maybe TRBD1 (5 bases). The CDR3 loop spans 12 amino acids. Germline V gene data show CDR1 as GTSNPN and CDR2 as SVGIG (reference sequence). The V and J ends lost 3 bases and 1 base respectively, with 6 bases between them. The CDR3: CAWRGQNTEAFF. CDR3 bases: TGTGCCTGGAGGGGGCAGAACACTGAAGCTTTCTTT. The variable domain in full, with the rest retrieved from reference TRBV30 and TRBJ1-1, is SQTIHQWPATLVQPVGSPLSLECTVEGTSNPNLYWYRQAAGRGLQLLFYSVGIGQISSEVPQNLSASRPQDRQFILSSKKLLLSDSGFYLCAWRGQNTEAFFGQGTRLTVV.

The chain recombines TRBV19 with TRBJ1-1, with D possibly being TRBD1 (5 bases). Germline V lookup: CDR1 LNHDA, CDR2 SQIVND (reference sequence). V shed 5 bases and J shed 0 bases, with 7 bases lying between them. CDR3 length: 13 amino acids. As DNA, the CDR3 is TGTGCCAGTAGTCGGGGGGTGAACACTGAAGCTTTCTTT. It yields the protein CASSRGVNTEAFF.

The chain recombines TRBV5-1 with TRBJ2-3, with D unresolved. Between the trimmed V and J ends, which lost 9 bases and 2 bases, there was a span of 16 bases. Germline CDR1 and CDR2: SGHRS and YFSETQ. CDR3 length: 14 amino acids. The CDR3 protein is CATSDSVVTDTQYF. CDR3 nucleotide sequence: TGCGCCACCTCAGACTCGGTGGTCACAGATACGCAGTATTTT.

V usage is TRBV11-2 and J usage is TRBJ1-3; D is possibly TRBD1 (6 bases). The CDR3 loop spans 14 amino acids. Trimming left V 7 bases short and J 0 bases short, with 10 bases between. CDR1 is SGHAT, CDR2 FQNNGV, per germline. Here the CDR3 DNA reads TGTGCCAGCATCCAACAGGGCTCTGGAAACACCATATATTTT. Translation: CASIQQGSGNTIYF.

The J gene is TRBJ2-1, the V gene TRBV7-3; TRBD2 is a possible D gene (6 bases). With 5 bases removed from V and 4 bases from J, the gap between germline ends came to 9 bases. The CDR3 loop spans 13 amino acids. Germline CDR1 and CDR2: SGHTA and FQGTGA. CDR3 nucleotide sequence: TGTGCCAGCAGCCGCGGACTATACAATGAGCAGTTCTTC. It specifies CASSRGLYNEQFF.

The chain employs TRBV6-6 and TRBJ2-1; 8 bases map to TRBD1. The V gene end was trimmed by 5 bases and the J gene end by 7 bases; junction bases not matched to a gene: 13. The length of the CDR3 is 16 residues. CDR1 is MNHNY and CDR2 is SVGAGI in the germline V gene (reference sequence). In DNA form, the CDR3 reads TGTGCCAGCAGTCTCACCGGACAGGGAGGTATAAATGAGCAGTTCTTC. This encodes CASSLTGQGGINEQFF.

This chain connects TRBV4-1 to TRBJ1-2, with a possible D match to TRBD1 (5 bases). Germline V gene data show CDR1 as MGHRA and CDR2 as YSYEKL. The CDR3 loop spans 13 amino acids. With 4 bases removed from V and 8 bases from J, the gap between germline ends came to 14 bases. The CDR3 here is CASSRGVDRGYTF. In DNA form, the CDR3 reads TGCGCCAGCAGCCGAGGGGTTGATCGGGGCTACACCTTC.

This clone came up once. V is TRBV5-5 and J is TRBJ2-3; 8 nucleotides line up with TRBD2. CDR3 length equals 18 residues. Germline CDR1 is SGHKS and CDR2 is YYEKEE (reference sequence). The ends lost 4 bases at V and 4 bases at J; junction bases unmatched: 17. The CDR3 DNA is TGTGCCAGCAGCCGACTATTTAGCGGGGTAGGGTACCCAGATACGCAGTATTTT. Its translation: CASSRLFSGVGYPDTQYF.

V usage is TRBV6-1 and J usage is TRBJ2-7; perhaps TRBD2 as D (6 bases). Germline V gene sequence: CDR1 MNHNS, CDR2 SASEGT. Trimming stripped 2 bases from V and 0 bases from J, with 20 bases between. The CDR3 is made up of 18 amino acids. As DNA, the CDR3 is TGTGCCAGCAGTGAAAGGTGGTCGGCGGGGTCGAGCTCCTACGAGCAGTACTTC. It is translated as CASSERWSAGSSSYEQYF.

The chain carries TRBV18 and TRBJ1-6; D is unresolved. Germline V gene lookup returns CDR1 KGHSH and CDR2 LQKENI. The length of the CDR3 is 16 residues. The V gene lost 5 bases and the J gene lost 3 bases, with 14 bases spanning the gap. This CDR3 is CASSSQTGNYNSPLHF. For the CDR3, the DNA is TGTGCCAGCTCATCCCAAACCGGGAACTATAATTCACCCCTCCACTTT. Drawing the rest from reference TRBV18 and TRBJ1-6, the complete variable domain is NAGVMQNPRHLVRRRGQEARLRCSPMKGHSHVYWYRQLPEEGLKFMVYLQKENIIDESGMPKERFSAEFPKEGPSILRIQQVVRGDSAAYFCASSSQTGNYNSPLHFGNGTRLTVT.

The chain uses TRBV27 and TRBJ2-3; D is unresolved. The V end was cut by 3 bases, the J end by 14 bases, with 12 bases between. The CDR3 is 11 residues long. Per germline, CDR1 MNHEY and CDR2 SMNVEV (reference sequence). The CDR3 region has the DNA TGTGCCAGCAGTTTTCGTCAAGGGCTGTATTTT. Amino acids: CASSFRQGLYF.

By frequency in the sample, this clone is medium-sized. This chain joins TRBV10-3 and TRBJ1-2, with D perhaps TRBD1 (5 bases). Trimming left V 5 bases short and J 5 bases short, with 18 bases between. The germline gives CDR1 ENHRY, CDR2 SYGVKD. The CDR3 runs 15 residues. The CDR3 sequence: CAISNILQGPYGYTF. The CDR3 DNA reads as TGTGCCATCAGTAATATATTGCAGGGCCCTTATGGCTACACCTTC.

The V gene is TRBV14, the J gene TRBJ1-2; D gene uncertain. The CDR3 runs 14 residues. The germline CDR1 and CDR2 sequences are SGHDN and FVKESK. Trimming cost V 1 base and J 0 bases, with 6 bases left between them. CDR3 residues: CASSQAVANYGYTF. The CDR3 DNA is TGTGCCAGCAGCCAAGCGGTCGCTAACTATGGCTACACCTTC.

The rearrangement uses TRBV5-1 and TRBJ2-1; D uncertain. Germline assignment: CDR1 SGHRS and CDR2 YFSETQ. The CDR3 spans 13 residues. Trimming stripped 3 bases from V and 6 bases from J, with 10 bases between. For the CDR3, the DNA is TGCGCCAGCAGCTCGGAAGTGCCCAATGAGCAGTTCTTC. It codes for CASSSEVPNEQFF.

The genes are TRBV7-3 and TRBJ2-7, with 10 bases fitting TRBD1. Germline V gene lookup returns CDR1 SGHTA and CDR2 FQGTGA. Losses at the gene ends were 5 bases for V and 4 bases for J; bases not matched to a gene: 20. This CDR3 has 19 amino acids. The CDR3: CASSPPSGDRGGGIYEQYF. CDR3 sequence (DNA): TGTGCCAGCAGCCCCCCCTCGGGGGACAGGGGAGGGGGGATTTACGAGCAGTACTTC.

The J gene is TRBJ1-5, the V gene TRBV4-2; a weak D match, TRBD1 (6 bases). CDR1 and CDR2 from the germline V gene are LGHNA and YNFKEQ. The V end lost 0 bases, the J end lost 7 bases, and 16 bases lay between the germline ends. The CDR3 sequence is 16 residues long. In DNA form, the CDR3 reads TGTGCCAGCAGCCAAGAGTTACAGGGTCTAGGCCAGCCCCAGCATTTT. Protein sequence: CASSQELQGLGQPQHF.

This rearrangement joins TRBV7-2 to TRBJ2-1, with 7 positions matching TRBD1. The CDR3 has 17 residues. Trimming at V came to 5 bases and at J to 0 bases, leaving 10 bases not matched to a gene. The germline gives CDR1 SGHTA, CDR2 FQGNSA. The CDR3 coding sequence is TGTGCCAGCAGCCGTCGACAGGGATCATACTCCTACAATGAGCAGTTCTTC. Encoded protein: CASSRRQGSYSYNEQFF.

The chain links TRBV2 to TRBJ1-2, with D possibly TRBD1 on 6 matching bases. The CDR3 runs 13 residues. Trimming cost V 7 bases and J 4 bases, with 13 bases left between them. The germline V gene has CDR1 SNHLY and CDR2 FYNNEI. The CDR3 coding sequence is TGTGCCAGCACTCCAGGGGCTGGCTATGGCTACACCTTC. Amino acids: CASTPGAGYGYTF.

J is TRBJ2-3 and V is TRBV14; D call uncertain. Germline V lookup: CDR1 SGHDN, CDR2 FVKESK. Trimming shortened V by 1 base and J by 3 bases, and 14 bases separated the two germline ends. This CDR3 spans 16 amino acids. The CDR3 DNA reads as TGTGCCAGCAGCCAAGCCGCAGGAATTGGAACAGATACGCAGTATTTT. Residues: CASSQAAGIGTDTQYF.

The V gene is TRBV27, the J gene TRBJ2-3, with 7 bases lining up with TRBD2. In germline, CDR1 is MNHEY, CDR2 SMNVEV (reference sequence). V lost 5 bases and J lost 0; bases outside the gene matches: 11. The CDR3 spans 17 residues. For the CDR3, the DNA is TGTGCCAGCAGTACCTACACGACGCGGGGGAGCACAGATACGCAGTATTTT. It translates to CASSTYTTRGSTDTQYF.

This clone was observed a handful of times. The chain uses TRBV4-2 and TRBJ2-7, with 8 bases lining up with TRBD1. Germline-derived CDR1 and CDR2 are LGHNA and YNFKEQ. The CDR3 is 16 residues long. With 0 bases clipped from V and 1 base from J, the junction kept 5 bases outside the gene matches. The CDR3 sequence: CASSQDMTGASYEQYF. In DNA, the CDR3 is TGTGCCAGCAGCCAAGATATGACAGGGGCTTCCTACGAGCAGTACTTC.

This clone was counted a few times. The chain employs TRBV6-2 or TRBV6-3 and TRBJ1-2; D remains ambiguous. The germline V gene has CDR1 MNHEY and CDR2 SVGEGT. V gave up 5 bases and J gave up 7 bases, with 8 bases separating them. This CDR3 region has 11 residues. The CDR3 DNA follows: TGTGCCAGCAGTAATCGGTTTGGCTACACCTTC. Translated, it gives CASSNRFGYTF.

The V gene is TRBV5-1, the J gene TRBJ2-2; D is undetermined. The germline gives CDR1 SGHRS, CDR2 YFSETQ. This CDR3 is 13 amino acids long. V was shortened by 1 base and J by 6 bases, with 7 bases between the two germline ends. Written as DNA, the CDR3 is TGCGCCAGCAGCTTGACAGAATCCGGGGAGCTGTTTTTT. It codes for CASSLTESGELFF.